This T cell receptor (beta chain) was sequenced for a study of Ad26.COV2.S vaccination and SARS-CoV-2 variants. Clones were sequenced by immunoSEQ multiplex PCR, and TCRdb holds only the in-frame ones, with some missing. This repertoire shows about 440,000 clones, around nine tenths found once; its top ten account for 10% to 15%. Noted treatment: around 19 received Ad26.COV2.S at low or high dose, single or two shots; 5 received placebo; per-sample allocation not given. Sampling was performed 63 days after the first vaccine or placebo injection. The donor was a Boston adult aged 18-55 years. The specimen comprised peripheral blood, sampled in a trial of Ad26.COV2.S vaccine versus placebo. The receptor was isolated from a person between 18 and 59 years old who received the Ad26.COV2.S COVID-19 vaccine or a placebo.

CDR3 region: CASTDRGQPQHF. In DNA, the CDR3 is TGTGCCAGCACCGACAGGGGTCAGCCCCAGCATTTT. This chain connects TRBV19 to TRBJ1-5, with TRBD1 matching over 8 bases. CDR3 length equals 12 residues. Germline-derived CDR1 and CDR2 are LNHDA and SQIVND (reference sequence). Unmatched junction bases numbered 4, after V lost 9 bases and J lost 6 bases.